This TCR beta chain was obtained from a study of shared clonotypes between healthy human individuals. The CDR3 length is 14 residues. Germline V gene sequence: CDR1 SGHKS, CDR2 YYEKEE (reference sequence). Regarding this clone: One junction end disagrees with the germline gene, perhaps due to a read error.

The method was immunoSEQ multiplex PCR; TCRdb's version includes in-frame clones alone and lacks a portion of them. Here the sample spans millions of clones, more than 85% being singletons. The chain links TRBV5-5 to TRBJ1-2; 7 bases fit TRBD1. The source of this sequence is a young man in good health. Some clones in this sample may be carry-over from other donors' samples. Sequenced material: naive CD4+ T cells from PBMCs. Subset: CD45RA+ positively selected. The CDR3 spells CASSLTGDTYDYTF. DNA of the CDR3: TGTGCCAGCAGCTTGACAGGGGATACATATGACTACACCTTC.